This passage covers 25 T cell receptor beta chains from one sample sequenced in a study of graft-versus-host responses after intestinal transplantation. The antigens for these receptors are not known. Data came from immunoSEQ multiplex PCR; TCRdb stores just in-frame clones and leaves some out. In the table there are more than 65,000 clones, around nine tenths of which are singletons. Sample: unstimulated CD4+ T cells sorted from spleen or lymph node cells, taken before intestinal transplant. The receptors come from a human donor who received an intestinal transplant.

The CDR3 spells CASSPLRSNQPQHF. CDR3 nucleotide sequence: TGTGCCAGTAGTCCTCTTCGTAGCAATCAGCCCCAGCATTTT. This rearrangement joins TRBV19 to TRBJ1-5, with no clear D. The CDR3 runs to 14 residues. Per germline, CDR1 LNHDA and CDR2 SQIVND (reference sequence). V lost 5 bases and J 0 bases, leaving 8 bases between the germline ends.

This clone was detected a few times. The genes are TRBV19 and TRBJ2-7; D is possibly TRBD2 (5 bases). There are 13 residues in the CDR3. V was clipped by 5 bases and J by 6 bases, with 14 bases between them. The V gene's germline CDR1 is LNHDA and CDR2 SQIVND (reference sequence). CDR3 sequence reads: CASSQTSRREQYF. In DNA form, the CDR3 reads TGTGCCAGTAGTCAAACTAGTCGCCGCGAGCAGTACTTC.

The genes are TRBV28 and TRBJ1-5; D possibly corresponds to TRBD1 (6 bases). Germline assignment: CDR1 MDHEN and CDR2 SYDVKM. CDR3 length: 12 amino acids. Trimming cost V 10 bases and J 9 bases, with 16 bases left between them. Here the CDR3 DNA reads TGTGCCACCTTCAGGGGCTTTGGGCCCCAGCATTTT. This codes for CATFRGFGPQHF.

The V and J genes are TRBV15 and TRBJ2-1; D is possibly TRBD2 (7 bases). V lost 1 base to trimming and J lost 7 bases, with 23 bases between them. Germline CDR1 is LNHNV and CDR2 is YYDKDF (reference sequence). CDR3 length equals 18 residues. For the CDR3, the DNA is TGTGCCACCAGCAGAGGCGAAACGGCGGGGGCCAGTTATAATGAGCAGTTCTTC. It translates to CATSRGETAGASYNEQFF.

This rearrangement joins TRBV28 to TRBJ2-1; TRBD1 matches 8 bases. The germline CDR1 and CDR2 sequences are MDHEN and SYDVKM. The CDR3 totals 17 residues. J was trimmed by 6 bases and V by 2 bases; bases with no gene match: 12. The CDR3 nucleotides are TGTGCCAGCAGTTTACCCACAGGGGGACTTGGGGCCAATGAGCAGTTCTTC. Amino acids: CASSLPTGGLGANEQFF.

Here the CDR3 DNA reads TGTGCCAGCAGTTTATCGTGGGGGAGGGTGCTCAATGAGCAGTTCTTC. Translating gives CASSLSWGRVLNEQFF. This rearrangement joins TRBV28 to TRBJ2-1, with TRBD2 matching over 7 bases. The CDR3 contains 16 residues. Germline loops: CDR1 MDHEN, CDR2 SYDVKM. The junction had 9 bases not matched to a gene; V was cut back by 1 base and J by 6 bases.

The chain combines TRBV19 with TRBJ2-1; 7 nucleotides agree with TRBD1. Germline loops: CDR1 LNHDA, CDR2 SQIVND (reference sequence). V shed 7 bases, J shed 4 bases, and the junction held 10 bases outside the gene matches. CDR3 length: 15 amino acids. CDR3 bases: TGTGCCAGTAAGGGACAGCCCTTTGGGTACAATGAGCAGTTCTTC. Translated: CASKGQPFGYNEQFF.

The chain uses TRBV27 and TRBJ1-1, with a weak D call TRBD1 (5 bases). V was shortened by 5 bases and J by 1 base, with 14 bases between the two germline ends. This CDR3 has 15 residues. Germline lookup yields CDR1 MNHEY and CDR2 SMNVEV (reference sequence). This CDR3 reads CASSPRTQKNTEAFF. CDR3 nucleotides: TGTGCCAGCAGTCCGCGGACACAAAAGAACACTGAAGCTTTCTTT.

This clone was seen only a few times. This chain connects TRBV6-1 to TRBJ1-1; 9 nucleotides align to TRBD1. This CDR3 region has 15 residues. The germline CDR1 and CDR2 sequences are MNHNS and SASEGT. V lost 2 bases, J lost 2 bases, and 3 bases stayed unmatched. For the CDR3, the DNA is TGTGCCAGCAGTGAATGGGGACAGGGTAACACTGAAGCTTTCTTT. Amino acid sequence: CASSEWGQGNTEAFF.

This chain links TRBV6-1 with TRBJ1-1; unclear D gene. V was clipped by 0 bases and J by 0 bases, with 11 bases between them. There are 16 residues in the CDR3. Germline values: CDR1 MNHNS, CDR2 SASEGT. CDR3 region: CASSEADLQLNTEAFF. The CDR3 DNA is TGTGCCAGCAGTGAAGCGGACTTACAGCTGAACACTGAAGCTTTCTTT.

J is TRBJ1-2 and V is TRBV7-2, with unresolved D. The CDR3 has 14 residues. Germline CDR1 is SGHTA and CDR2 is FQGNSA. V was cut by 0 bases and J by 8 bases, with 13 bases left in between. The chain's CDR3 is CASSLALVGFGYTF. DNA of the CDR3: TGTGCCAGCAGCTTAGCGCTCGTCGGGTTCGGCTACACCTTC.

This chain uses TRBV18 with TRBJ1-6; TRBD1 aligns across 10 bases. Germline trimming cut 3 bases from V and 6 bases from J; bases unmatched to any gene: 11. This CDR3 spans 18 amino acids. Looked up from germline, CDR1 is KGHSH and CDR2 is LQKENI. CDR3 bases: TGTGCCAGCTCACCTACCGCACCGGGACAGGGGTCTAATTCACCCCTCCACTTT. Translating gives CASSPTAPGQGSNSPLHF.

The chain recombines TRBV5-6 with TRBJ1-1, with D hard to call. The V end lost 4 bases, the J end lost 7 bases, and 20 bases lay between the germline ends. The germline V gene has CDR1 SGHDT and CDR2 YYEEEE. This CDR3 is built from 15 residues. The CDR3 DNA follows: TGTGCCAGCAGCGACCCCAGGTTTGGGAGCAGTGAAGCTTTCTTT. This codes for CASSDPRFGSSEAFF.

The V and J genes are TRBV19 and TRBJ1-2, with 7 bases identical to TRBD1. This CDR3 contains 13 residues. Losses at the gene ends were 4 bases for V and 4 bases for J; bases not matched to a gene: 3. Germline assignment: CDR1 LNHDA and CDR2 SQIVND (reference sequence). This CDR3 reads CASSKGTVYGYTF. DNA of the CDR3: TGTGCCAGTAGTAAAGGGACAGTCTATGGCTACACCTTC. The whole variable domain, remainder taken from reference TRBV19 and TRBJ1-2, is DGGITQSPKYLFRKEGQNVTLSCEQNLNHDAMYWYRQDPGQGLRLIYYSQIVNDFQKGDIAEGYSVSREKKESFPLTVTSAQKNPTAFYLCASSKGTVYGYTFGSGTRLTVV.

J is TRBJ1-4 and V is TRBV6-5; D not resolved. The CDR3 covers 11 residues. V dropped 2 bases and J dropped 11 bases, with 6 bases sitting between them. Germline CDR1 reads MNHEY; CDR2 reads SVGAGI. CDR3 DNA sequence: TGTGCCAGCAGTTACGGAGAGAAACTGTTTTTT. The encoded protein is CASSYGEKLFF.

This chain uses TRBV4-1 with TRBJ2-7; D remains unclear. CDR1 MGHRA and CDR2 YSYEKL come from the germline V gene. The CDR3 length is 15 residues. Trimming stripped 4 bases from V and 6 bases from J, with 19 bases between. The DNA of the CDR3 is TGCGCCAGCAGCCTGACTCTATCGGCGCTTCGCGAGCAGTACTTC. Its translation is CASSLTLSALREQYF.

In its sample, this clone was seen a few times. The chain carries TRBV5-6 and TRBJ2-2; D is perhaps TRBD1 (5 bases). CDR3 size: 13 residues. The V end lost 2 bases, the J end lost 8 bases, and 10 bases lay between the germline ends. CDR1 SGHDT and CDR2 YYEEEE come from the germline V gene. DNA for the CDR3: TGTGCCAGCAGCTTAAGGGGCTGGGGGGAGCTGTTTTTT. Residues: CASSLRGWGELFF.

The chain links TRBV5-1 to TRBJ2-5; D is possibly TRBD2 (5 bases). Trimming removed 4 bases from V and 6 bases from J, with 19 bases in between. This CDR3 is built from 15 residues. Germline CDR1 is SGHRS and CDR2 is YFSETQ. The CDR3, as DNA: TGCGCCAGCAGCCCCGGACCAGAGGGAGTGAAGACCCAGTACTTC. Its protein product is CASSPGPEGVKTQYF.

This sequence joins TRBV7-6 and TRBJ2-5; maybe TRBD1 (6 bases). CDR3 size: 16 residues. Germline V gene lookup returns CDR1 SGHVS and CDR2 FNYEAQ. The V and J ends lost 2 bases and 1 base respectively, with 14 bases between them. The CDR3 nucleotides are TGTGCCAGCAGCTTAAGCCAGGGGAGAGGCCAAGAGACCCAGTACTTC. Residues: CASSLSQGRGQETQYF.

Points on this clone: No conserved phenylalanine or tryptophan ends this CDR3, so it is likely a read error. The CDR3 nucleotides are TGTGCCAGCAGTGCACCGGACAGGGGGCATGGCTACACCTCC. Translated: CASSAPDRGHGYTS. This rearrangement joins TRBV27 to TRBJ1-2; 11 bases map to TRBD1. The CDR3 is 14 residues long. Germline assignment: CDR1 MNHEY and CDR2 SMNVEV (reference sequence). Germline trimming cut 5 bases from V and 6 bases from J; bases unmatched to any gene: 5.

The rearrangement joins TRBV6-1 to TRBJ1-5; D unresolved. V was trimmed by 0 bases and J by 1 base, leaving 10 bases between them. Germline V gives CDR1 MNHNS, CDR2 SASEGT. The CDR3 spans 16 residues. The CDR3 sequence is CASSEARTGSNQPQHF. DNA for the CDR3: TGTGCCAGCAGTGAAGCCAGGACGGGGAGCAATCAGCCCCAGCATTTT.

The rearrangement joins TRBV28 to TRBJ1-4; D is unclear. Trimming removed 5 bases from V and 2 bases from J, with 9 bases in between. This CDR3 contains 14 residues. CDR1 and CDR2 from the germline V gene are MDHEN and SYDVKM. CDR3 DNA: TGTGCCAGCAGTAATCAGGCGACTAATGAAAAACTGTTTTTT. Its protein product is CASSNQATNEKLFF.

This chain uses TRBV6-1 with TRBJ1-1, with 9 bases lining up with TRBD1. V dropped 4 bases and J dropped 2; count of bases not matched to a gene: 2. Looked up from germline, CDR1 is MNHNS and CDR2 is SASEGT. The CDR3 sequence is 14 residues long. CDR3 coding DNA: TGTGCCAGCAGTGTGGACAGGGGAAACACTGAAGCTTTCTTT. This gives the protein CASSVDRGNTEAFF.

The CDR3 sequence is CASWEGLRYEQYF. The CDR3 coding sequence is TGTGCCAGCTGGGAGGGGCTCCGCTACGAGCAGTACTTC. V is TRBV6-6 and J is TRBJ2-7; 7 nucleotides line up with TRBD2. Germline loops: CDR1 MNHNY, CDR2 SVGAGI (reference sequence). CDR3 size: 13 residues. V shed 8 bases, J shed 3 bases, and the junction held 7 bases outside the gene matches.

This chain connects TRBV5-1 to TRBJ1-2; the match to TRBD1 covers 9 bases. The trim removed 3 bases at V and 4 bases at J, leaving 7 bases unmatched. This CDR3 is 15 amino acids long. Germline-derived CDR1 and CDR2 are SGHRS and YFSETQ. CDR3 loop: CASSSAGTGPYGYTF. The CDR3, as DNA: TGCGCCAGCAGCTCGGCGGGGACAGGGCCCTATGGCTACACCTTC.